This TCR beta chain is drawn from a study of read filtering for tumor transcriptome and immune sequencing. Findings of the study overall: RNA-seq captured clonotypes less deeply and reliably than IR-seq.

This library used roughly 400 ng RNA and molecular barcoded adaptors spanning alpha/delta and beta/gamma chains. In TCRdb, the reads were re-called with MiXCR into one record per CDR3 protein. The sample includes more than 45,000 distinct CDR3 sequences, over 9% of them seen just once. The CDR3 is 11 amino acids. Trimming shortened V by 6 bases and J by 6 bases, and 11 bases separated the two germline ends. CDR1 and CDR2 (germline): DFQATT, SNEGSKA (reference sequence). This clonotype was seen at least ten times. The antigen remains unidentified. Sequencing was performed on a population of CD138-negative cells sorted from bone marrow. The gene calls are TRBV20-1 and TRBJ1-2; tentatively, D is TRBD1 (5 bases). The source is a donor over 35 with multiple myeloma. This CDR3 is CSAQGLDGYTF. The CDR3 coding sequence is TGCAGTGCCCAGGGACTGGATGGCTACACCTTC.